The 14 T cell receptor beta chains below all came from one sample that was sequenced in a study of cytomegalovirus exposure and HLA in healthy donors. The PCR employed 60 Vbeta primers together with 13 Jbeta primers. Sequencing used immunoSEQ multiplex PCR; TCRdb keeps in-frame clones, though not all of them. The table has about 190,000 clones, roughly 75% seen once. The sequenced material came from PBMCs. All receptors derive from a man aged 30-40 years in good health and CMV-seropositive.

This chain links TRBV19 with TRBJ1-2; possible D gene TRBD1, 5 bases. The germline V gene has CDR1 LNHDA and CDR2 SQIVND (reference sequence). V was clipped by 6 bases and J by 2 bases, with 10 bases between them. CDR3 length equals 13 residues. DNA for the CDR3: TGTGCCAGTAGCCTGACAGAGAACTATGGCTACACCTTC. Protein product: CASSLTENYGYTF.

V gene TRBV7-9 combines with J gene TRBJ2-2; TRBD2 aligns across 8 bases. CDR1 is SEHNR, CDR2 FQNEAQ, per germline (reference sequence). The junction had 5 bases not matched to a gene; V was cut back by 8 bases and J by 3 bases. The CDR3 sequence is 14 residues long. The CDR3 region is CASRGGKDTGELFF. Written as DNA, the CDR3 is TGTGCCAGCCGCGGGGGGAAGGACACCGGGGAGCTGTTTTTT.

This chain connects TRBV4-3 to TRBJ2-7; 11 nucleotides agree with TRBD2. Germline V CDR1 and CDR2: LGHNA, YSLEER. The CDR3 is made up of 16 amino acids. The trim removed 1 base at V and 6 bases at J, leaving 8 bases unmatched. The CDR3 region has the DNA TGCGCCAGCAGCCAAGGGATAGCGGGGGGGCTGTTCGAGCAGTACTTC. It encodes CASSQGIAGGLFEQYF.

The gene calls are TRBV18 and TRBJ2-1; D remains unclear. V was pared by 1 base and J by 12 bases, with 10 bases between. Germline V lookup: CDR1 KGHSH, CDR2 LQKENI. The CDR3 runs 12 residues. CDR3 region: CASSPRVSRQFF. CDR3 in DNA: TGTGCCAGCTCACCACGAGTTAGCCGGCAGTTCTTC.

The chain is built from TRBV9 and TRBJ2-3; 14 bases line up with TRBD2. Germline assignment: CDR1 SGDLS and CDR2 YYNGEE. Trimming removed 4 bases from V and 4 bases from J; junction bases left unmatched: 8. There are 17 residues in the CDR3. This CDR3 is CASSPPTSGGASDTQYF. CDR3 DNA: TGTGCCAGCAGCCCCCCGACTAGCGGGGGGGCGTCAGATACGCAGTATTTT.

The chain employs TRBV6-5 and TRBJ1-2; D call uncertain. V was trimmed by 6 bases and J by 0 bases, leaving 8 bases between them. Germline lookup yields CDR1 MNHEY and CDR2 SVGAGI. The CDR3 runs 13 residues. CDR3 region: CASSLFSNYGYTF. The CDR3 coding sequence is TGTGCCAGCAGCCTTTTCTCTAACTATGGCTACACCTTC.

The genes are TRBV5-4 and TRBJ2-3, with TRBD2 matching over 8 bases. Per germline, CDR1 SGHNT and CDR2 YYREEE (reference sequence). The junction had 5 bases not matched to a gene; V was cut back by 2 bases and J by 3 bases. This CDR3 is built from 15 residues. CDR3 sequence (DNA): TGTGCCAGCAGCTTTAAAGCGGGAGTAACAGATACGCAGTATTTT. Amino acids: CASSFKAGVTDTQYF.

The V gene is TRBV2, the J gene TRBJ1-2; D gene uncertain. From germline, CDR1 is SNHLY and CDR2 FYNNEI. There are 15 residues in the CDR3. V gave up 3 bases and J gave up 4 bases, with 15 bases separating them. CDR3 DNA: TGTGCCAGCAGTGAGCGGGCAGGCCTCGGCTATGGCTACACCTTC. Its protein is CASSERAGLGYGYTF. The whole variable domain, filled in from reference TRBV2 and TRBJ1-2, reads EPEVTQTPSHQVTQMGQEVILRCVPISNHLYFYWYRQILGQKVEFLVSFYNNEISEKSEIFDDQFSVERPDGSNFTLKIRSTKLEDSAMYFCASSERAGLGYGYTFGSGTRLTVV.

The rearrangement uses TRBV18 and TRBJ1-2; 8 positions match TRBD1. The ends lost 6 bases at V and 4 bases at J; junction bases unmatched: 13. The CDR3 has 16 amino acids. Germline CDR1 KGHSH, CDR2 LQKENI. CDR3 protein: CASSPGTGQGVYGYTF. The CDR3 nucleotides are TGTGCCAGCTCGCCCGGGACAGGCCAAGGGGTCTATGGCTACACCTTC.

V and J are TRBV10-3 and TRBJ2-5; D is unclear. CDR1 is ENHRY, CDR2 SYGVKD, per germline. The CDR3 is 11 amino acids. The V and J ends lost 8 bases and 0 bases respectively, with 4 bases between them. This CDR3 reads CAIAYQETQYF. The CDR3 coding sequence is TGTGCCATCGCGTACCAAGAGACCCAGTACTTC.

This clone has only one observation. This rearrangement joins TRBV6-5 to TRBJ2-7; D gene unclear. CDR1 and CDR2 (germline): MNHEY, SVGAGI. The CDR3 spans 15 residues. The V gene lost 0 bases and the J gene lost 3 bases, with 12 bases spanning the gap. The CDR3 region is CASSYSVLCCYEQYF. The CDR3 DNA is TGTGCCAGCAGTTACTCTGTCCTTTGTTGCTACGAGCAGTACTTC.

The chain couples TRBV28 to TRBJ2-1; 12 positions match TRBD2. The length of the CDR3 is 18 residues. Germline lookup yields CDR1 MDHEN and CDR2 SYDVKM. CDR3 region: CPGPGLAGLPRSYNEQFF. The DNA for the CDR3 is TGTCCCGGGCCGGGACTAGCGGGTCTTCCCCGCTCCTACAATGAGCAGTTCTTC.

This chain connects TRBV11-2 to TRBJ2-1, with a weak D call TRBD2 (5 bases). V was cut by 2 bases and J by 5 bases, with 10 bases left in between. The length of the CDR3 is 14 residues. In germline, CDR1 is SGHAT, CDR2 FQNNGV. CDR3 protein: CASSLSRENNEQFF. In DNA form, the CDR3 reads TGTGCCAGCAGCTTATCGAGGGAGAACAATGAGCAGTTCTTC.

The chain is built from TRBV19 and TRBJ2-2; no reliable D call. The CDR3 extends over 14 amino acids. Deletions cut 10 bases from V and 4 bases from J, with 16 bases between. Germline assignment: CDR1 LNHDA and CDR2 SQIVND (reference sequence). The CDR3 here is CATSADQRTGELFF. CDR3 DNA: TGTGCCACCTCAGCCGACCAGCGCACCGGGGAGCTGTTTTTT.